This is a list of T cell receptor beta chains from one sample in a study of blood T cells in healthy people across ages. Via MiXCR, TCRdb re-called the 5' RACE reads, giving one row per CDR3 protein. The table has 1.5 million to 1.9 million distinct CDR3 sequences, about 45% seen once. Sequencing was done on a sample of blood. The origin of the receptors is a woman under 30 in good health. The CDR3 runs from the conserved cysteine through the conserved F or W. D genes are given only for firm matches. Clone size is not always given. Where it is, it says once, few, many or a class for expanded clones.

clone size	CDR3 length	V gene	J gene	D gene	CDR3 protein	CDR3 DNA
few	15	TRBV27	TRBJ1-4	.	CASSPGLDLSEKLFF	TGTGCCAGCAGTCCGGGCCTTGATTTGAGTGAAAAACTGTTTTTT
few	16	TRBV13	TRBJ2-7	TRBD1	CASTIRQGLSSYEQYF	TGTGCCAGCACCATCAGACAGGGCCTTAGCTCCTACGAGCAGTACTTC
many	14	TRBV5-1	TRBJ2-3	.	CASSQTDSTDTQYF	TGCGCCAGCAGCCAGACTGACAGCACAGATACGCAGTATTTT
.	14	TRBV12-3/TRBV12-4	TRBJ2-7	TRBD1	CASGKGQGLYEQYF	TGTGCCAGCGGAAAGGGACAGGGGTTATACGAGCAGTACTTC
.	15	TRBV27	TRBJ2-3	.	CASSPLDGGPDTQYF	TGTGCCAGCAGTCCCCTTGACGGGGGCCCAGATACGCAGTATTTT
.	14	TRBV12-5	TRBJ1-1	.	CASGRDGVNTEAFF	TGTGCTAGTGGTCGGGACGGTGTGAACACTGAAGCTTTCTTT
.	14	TRBV25-1	TRBJ1-2	.	CASSKLPSNYGYTF	TGTGCCAGCAGTAAGCTCCCCTCTAACTATGGCTACACCTTC
few	15	TRBV20-1	TRBJ2-3	TRBD2	CSALGLAGAPDTQYF	TGCAGTGCGCTTGGACTAGCGGGGGCCCCAGATACGCAGTATTTT
.	16	TRBV3-1	TRBJ1-1	.	CASRQVLGRLNTEAFF	TGTGCCAGCAGACAAGTTCTAGGACGACTGAACACTGAAGCTTTCTTT
.	13	TRBV20-1	TRBJ2-7	.	CSATLTASYEQYF	TGCAGTGCTACGTTGACAGCCTCCTACGAGCAGTACTTC
.	15	TRBV4-2	TRBJ2-1	TRBD2	CASSPSGNTYNEQFF	TGTGCCAGCAGCCCTAGCGGGAATACCTACAATGAGCAGTTCTTC
few	15	TRBV12-3/TRBV12-4	TRBJ2-7	TRBD1	CASSSGDRGSYEQYF	TGTGCCAGCAGCTCGGGGGACAGGGGCTCCTACGAGCAGTACTTC
.	13	TRBV7-3	TRBJ2-7	.	CASSLSKWGEQYF	TGTGCCAGCAGCTTATCGAAGTGGGGCGAGCAGTACTTC
many	17	TRBV4-3	TRBJ1-2	.	CASSQQKRDLRLNGYTF	TGCGCCAGCAGCCAACAGAAACGGGACCTTAGATTAAACGGCTACACCTTC
.	15	TRBV6-1	TRBJ2-4	.	CASTPPGDGPYIQYF	TGTGCCAGCACCCCACCAGGGGATGGTCCCTACATTCAGTACTTC
.	15	TRBV6-4	TRBJ2-7	TRBD2	CASSDKGRAYNEQYF	TGTGCCAGCAGTGACAAGGGGAGGGCCTACAATGAGCAGTACTTC
few	15	TRBV15	TRBJ1-2	.	CATSRVPGHLNGYTF	TGTGCCACCAGCAGAGTTCCGGGACACCTAAATGGCTACACCTTC
.	14	TRBV28	TRBJ2-1	TRBD2	CATVLSGSVHEQFF	TGTGCCACCGTCCTTAGCGGGAGTGTGCATGAGCAGTTCTTC